A single T cell receptor (beta chain) is shown here with its context. The target antigen is unknown. V gave up 3 bases and J gave up 7 bases, with 10 bases separating them. Germline V CDR1 and CDR2: SGHVS, FNYEAQ. This CDR3 comprises 13 residues. Constant-region reverse primers amplified full-length variable regions, followed by semi-nested Nested Universal Primer A PCR. Using its own MiXCR run on the 5' RACE reads, TCRdb lists one record per CDR3 protein. The sample lists 45,000 to 55,000 distinct CDR3 sequences, around 26% occurring once. Study-wide results and caveats: In terms of TCR gene usage, tumor memory CD4+ T cells clustered together with blood and lymph node memory CD4+ cells, as well as with lymph node naive CD4+ cells. Greatest tumor Treg TCR overlap was with tumor naive CD4+ cells.

The chain is built from TRBV7-6 and TRBJ1-5; D gene uncertain. Specimen: tumor-infiltrating naive CD4+ T cells sorted from the breast tumor. Documented subset: naive CD4+ T cells, CD4+CD45RA+CD25-. This clonotype was obtained from a female donor with breast cancer. The CDR3 sequence is CASSLRLNQPQHF. CDR3 DNA: TGTGCCAGCAGCTTGCGTCTGAACCAGCCCCAGCATTTT.